These 20 T cell receptor beta chains originate from one sample sequenced in a study of sequential checkpoint blockade in melanoma. The treatment denotes: randomized to nivolumab then ipilimumab (arm A) or the reverse (arm B). Data came from immunoSEQ multiplex PCR; TCRdb stores just in-frame clones and leaves some out. Altogether 1,500 to 2,500 clones are present, 20% to 25% being singletons, with the ten largest covering over 9.5%. The sequences come from tumor tissue (inferred from file names), collected from a patient given nivolumab and ipilimumab in sequence. The source is a human donor with melanoma.

The J gene is TRBJ1-5, the V gene TRBV18; perhaps TRBD1 as D (6 bases). Trimming left V 3 bases short and J 5 bases short, with 11 bases between. Germline V gene lookup returns CDR1 KGHSH and CDR2 LQKENI. The CDR3 totals 14 residues. CDR3 DNA sequence: TGTGCCAGCTCACCCGGGGACACCTATCAGCCCCAGCATTTT. Amino acid sequence: CASSPGDTYQPQHF.

This clone has just a few counts. The V call is TRBV4-1, the J call TRBJ1-6; D uncertain. The CDR3 covers 14 residues. Germline V CDR1 and CDR2: MGHRA, YSYEKL. The V and J ends lost 0 bases and 9 bases respectively, with 9 bases between them. CDR3 sequence reads: CASSQDPGSSPLHF. CDR3 DNA: TGCGCCAGCAGCCAAGATCCGGGAAGTTCACCCCTCCACTTT.

The chain combines TRBV11-3 with TRBJ1-1, with TRBD1 identical over 10 bases. This CDR3 is 15 amino acids long. Germline values: CDR1 SGHNT, CDR2 YENEEA. Germline trimming cut 7 bases from V and 1 base from J; bases unmatched to any gene: 6. CDR3 sequence reads: CASTKTGGANTEAFF. CDR3 nucleotides: TGTGCCAGCACAAAGACAGGGGGCGCGAACACTGAAGCTTTCTTT.

The V call is TRBV12-5, the J call TRBJ2-1; 10 bases fit TRBD2. The CDR3 length is 15 residues. V shed 6 bases and J 3 bases; nucleotides not matched to a gene: 5. Germline lookup yields CDR1 LGHNT and CDR2 FRNRAP. The CDR3 sequence: CASGASGSRYNEQFF. In nucleotides, the CDR3 is TGTGCTAGTGGGGCTAGCGGGAGCCGCTACAATGAGCAGTTCTTC.

The chain has TRBV6-8 and TRBJ1-1; 7 nucleotides agree with TRBD1. This CDR3 has 13 residues. Germline V gives CDR1 MNHGY, CDR2 SAAAGT. Germline trimming cut 5 bases from V and 6 bases from J; bases unmatched to any gene: 6. The CDR3, as DNA: TGTGCCAGCAGTACGACAGGGTACGCTGAAGCTTTCTTT. Residues: CASSTTGYAEAFF.

By share, this clone ranks as large (0.1 to 1%). This chain uses TRBV4-1 with TRBJ1-4; TRBD1 aligns across 7 bases. J lost 4 bases, V lost 1 base, and 9 bases had no gene match. The CDR3 is made up of 17 amino acids. CDR1 is MGHRA and CDR2 is YSYEKL in the germline V gene. CDR3 region: CASSQGQGQTHNEKLFF. In nucleotides, the CDR3 is TGCGCCAGCAGCCAAGGGCAGGGACAGACTCATAATGAAAAACTGTTTTTT.

This CDR3 is CASSEGAVYGYTF. The CDR3 DNA reads as TGTGCCAGCAGTGAAGGGGCAGTCTATGGCTACACCTTC. The chain carries TRBV6-1 and TRBJ1-2; D is undetermined. This CDR3 region has 13 residues. Germline V gene lookup returns CDR1 MNHNS and CDR2 SASEGT. Deletions cut 1 base from V and 4 bases from J, with 7 bases between.

The chain is built from TRBV5-1 and TRBJ2-3, with D hard to call. The CDR3 consists of 16 residues. Trimming took 1 base from V and 1 from J, leaving 13 bases between them. Germline lookup yields CDR1 SGHRS and CDR2 YFSETQ. CDR3 amino acids: CASSLTTWLGTDTQYF. As DNA, the CDR3 is TGCGCCAGCAGCTTGACCACTTGGCTGGGCACAGATACGCAGTATTTT. Full variable domain (remainder filled in from reference TRBV5-1 and TRBJ2-3): KAGVTQTPRYLIKTRGQQVTLSCSPISGHRSVSWYQQTPGQGLQFLFEYFSETQRNKGNFPGRFSGRQFSNSRSEMNVSTLELGDSALYLCASSLTTWLGTDTQYFGPGTRLTVL.

This clone was counted between two and nine times. CDR3 loop: CASRLVSGELFF. The CDR3 DNA reads as TGTGCCAGCCGGCTAGTTTCCGGGGAGCTGTTTTTT. The genes are TRBV25-1 and TRBJ2-2; D gene unclear. The V gene's germline CDR1 is MGHDK and CDR2 SYGVNS. This CDR3 has 12 amino acids. The ends were cut back, 8 bases at V and 6 bases at J, with 10 bases in the middle.

This clone is medium-sized. The V and J genes are TRBV11-3 and TRBJ1-4, with a weak D call TRBD1 (5 bases). CDR3 length equals 15 residues. Per the germline V gene, CDR1 is SGHNT and CDR2 is YENEEA. V dropped 5 bases and J dropped 5 bases, with 15 bases sitting between them. The CDR3 bases are TGTGCCAGCAGCCCTCTGGGTGGGGCGAATGAAAAACTGTTTTTT. Translating it yields CASSPLGGANEKLFF.

By proportion, this clone is medium-sized (0.01 to 0.1%). The V call is TRBV5-3, the J call TRBJ1-2; D might be TRBD1 (5 bases). TRBV5-3 qualifies as an ORF whose function is uncertain. This CDR3 has 15 residues. V lost 0 bases and J lost 3, with 12 bases in between. The CDR3 nucleotides are TGTGCCAGAAGCTTGGGTGGGGCAGGCCACTATGGCTACACCTTC. This encodes CARSLGGAGHYGYTF.

This clone is deemed medium-sized (0.01 to 0.1%). V and J are TRBV11-3 and TRBJ1-1; maybe TRBD1 (5 bases). The CDR3 covers 16 residues. Germline-derived CDR1 and CDR2 are SGHNT and YENEEA. V gave up 4 bases and J gave up 3 bases, with 18 bases separating them. The CDR3 coding sequence is TGTGCCAGCAGCTCCGATCCACCGGGACTTTACACTGAAGCTTTCTTT. Encoded protein: CASSSDPPGLYTEAFF.

The genes are TRBV5-1 and TRBJ2-5; D unclear. This CDR3 contains 14 residues. V lost 0 bases and J 4 bases, leaving 10 bases between the germline ends. Germline assignment: CDR1 SGHRS and CDR2 YFSETQ. The CDR3 here is CASSLGLLGETQYF. For the CDR3, the DNA is TGCGCCAGCAGCTTGGGACTCCTCGGAGAGACCCAGTACTTC.

This clone occurred a few times. The chain is built from TRBV28 and TRBJ1-2, with a possible D match to TRBD1 (6 bases). The CDR3 covers 15 residues. V dropped 3 bases and J dropped 5 bases, with 16 bases sitting between them. Germline V gene lookup returns CDR1 MDHEN and CDR2 SYDVKM. CDR3 in amino acids: CASSLGQGWRYGYTF. CDR3 DNA: TGTGCCAGCAGTTTGGGACAAGGGTGGAGGTATGGCTACACCTTC.

The CDR3 DNA is TGTGCCAGCTCACCCCTGGCCGTTAACTATGGCTACACCTTC. It translates to CASSPLAVNYGYTF. The chain links TRBV18 to TRBJ1-2; D is unresolved. V was shortened by 3 bases and J by 1 base, with 9 bases between the two germline ends. The CDR3 is 14 amino acids. Germline values: CDR1 KGHSH, CDR2 LQKENI.

This clone was counted between two and nine times. The chain recombines TRBV15 with TRBJ1-1; D remains ambiguous. Germline CDR1 LNHNV, CDR2 YYDKDF (reference sequence). V was pared by 3 bases and J by 4 bases, with 15 bases between. The length of the CDR3 is 15 residues. The CDR3 DNA sequence: TGTGCCACCAGCAGTGGTCGCGTCCGGAGCACTGAAGCTTTCTTT. Residues: CATSSGRVRSTEAFF.

By frequency in the sample, this clone is medium-sized. The V and J genes are TRBV9 and TRBJ1-5; D ambiguous. The CDR3 runs 13 residues. CDR1 SGDLS and CDR2 YYNGEE come from the germline V gene. Trimming removed 0 bases from V and 2 bases from J, with 3 bases in between. For the CDR3, the DNA is TGTGCCAGCAGCGTAGACGGCAATCAGCCCCAGCATTTT. It encodes CASSVDGNQPQHF.

This clone was counted between two and nine times. J is TRBJ2-7 and V is TRBV11-3; TRBD1 is a possible D gene (6 bases). The CDR3 loop spans 14 amino acids. V was shortened by 5 bases and J by 2 bases, with 13 bases between the two germline ends. Germline V CDR1 and CDR2: SGHNT, YENEEA. CDR3 residues: CASSPGQSTYEQYF. For the CDR3, the DNA is TGTGCCAGCAGCCCGGGACAATCAACCTACGAGCAGTACTTC.

V gene TRBV18 combines with J gene TRBJ1-2; TRBD1 is a possible D gene (5 bases). V lost 5 bases and J 2 bases, leaving 15 bases between the germline ends. The CDR3 sequence is 15 residues long. Looked up from germline, CDR1 is KGHSH and CDR2 is LQKENI. The CDR3 DNA sequence: TGTGCCAGCTCAGCCGTAGGCAGGGCCAACTATGGCTACACCTTC. Its translation is CASSAVGRANYGYTF.

V and J are TRBV28 and TRBJ1-2; D perhaps matches TRBD1 (6 bases). The CDR3 contains 16 residues. From germline, CDR1 is MDHEN and CDR2 SYDVKM. Trimming took off 10 bases at V and 4 bases at J, with 25 bases between the two ends. CDR3 residues: CAIVGGGTLVGYGYTF. DNA for the CDR3: TGTGCCATCGTCGGGGGCGGGACCTTGGTGGGCTATGGCTACACCTTC.